This paragraph reports one T cell receptor beta chain. These data belong to a study of shared clonotypes between healthy human individuals. Produced via immunoSEQ multiplex PCR; TCRdb's table is partial and in-frame only. The sample lists fewer than 400,000 clones, less than 85% occurring once. CDR1 is KGHSH and CDR2 is LQKENI in the germline V gene. The CDR3 spans 17 residues. V trimming: 1 base; J trimming: 2 bases; junction bases outside the gene matches: 8. This receptor was obtained from a man aged 25-45 years in good health. Sequences were obtained from memory CD4+ T cells sorted from blood. The subset: CD45RA-negative fraction. The V gene is TRBV18, the J gene TRBJ2-1; TRBD2 agrees at 7 bases. The CDR3 sequence: CASSPRSASGAYNEQFF. The CDR3 DNA follows: TGTGCCAGCTCACCACGGTCGGCTAGCGGCGCCTACAATGAGCAGTTCTTC.